Below, 30 T cell receptor beta chains from the same sample are listed, as sequenced in a study of T cell responses to AZD1222 COVID-19 vaccine. Assay used: immunoSEQ multiplex PCR; TCRdb lists only in-frame clones, some missing. The sample records fewer than 150,000 clones, roughly nine tenths being singletons. The specimen was peripheral blood, collected on day 0 of AZD1222 vaccination. These receptors were obtained from an adult in good health.

This clone was recorded only once. The V and J genes are TRBV5-1 and TRBJ2-1; the D gene is possibly TRBD2 (6 bases). The CDR3 covers 14 residues. The V gene's germline CDR1 is SGHRS and CDR2 YFSETQ. V was pared by 1 base and J by 5 bases, with 10 bases between. The CDR3 loop reads CASSLPDYNNEQFF. The CDR3 DNA sequence: TGCGCCAGCAGCTTGCCGGACTACAACAATGAGCAGTTCTTC. Drawing the rest from reference TRBV5-1 and TRBJ2-1, the complete variable domain is KAGVTQTPRYLIKTRGQQVTLSCSPISGHRSVSWYQQTPGQGLQFLFEYFSETQRNKGNFPGRFSGRQFSNSRSEMNVSTLELGDSALYLCASSLPDYNNEQFFGPGTRLTVL.

The chain has TRBV12-3 or TRBV12-4 and TRBJ2-2; no definite D call. The length of the CDR3 is 11 residues. The V end was cut by 6 bases, the J end by 7 bases, with 6 bases between. CDR3 sequence: CASRTFGELFF. The CDR3 nucleotides are TGTGCCAGCAGGACTTTCGGGGAGCTGTTTTTT.

This clone was observed once. The chain has TRBV25-1 and TRBJ1-1; no clear D. Germline V gives CDR1 MGHDK, CDR2 SYGVNS. V shed 1 base and J shed 1 base, with 10 bases lying between them. The CDR3 loop spans 15 amino acids. Here the CDR3 DNA reads TGTGCCAGCAGTGAATTCGGAGGGTCGAACACTGAAGCTTTCTTT. Translating it yields CASSEFGGSNTEAFF.

This clone was detected only once. As DNA, the CDR3 is TGCAGCGTTGAGGACAGGGCACGTGGCTACACCTTC. This sequence encodes CSVEDRARGYTF. This chain joins TRBV29-1 and TRBJ1-2; 8 bases are shared with TRBD1. This CDR3 region has 12 residues. V shed 3 bases, J shed 7 bases, and the junction held 4 bases outside the gene matches. From germline, CDR1 is SQVTM and CDR2 ANQGSEA.

The V gene is TRBV7-2, the J gene TRBJ2-1; 9 bases are shared with TRBD2. With 1 base clipped from V and 7 bases from J, the junction kept 5 bases outside the gene matches. Germline CDR1 is SGHTA and CDR2 is FQGNSA. The length of the CDR3 is 15 residues. Written as DNA, the CDR3 is TGTGCCAGCAGCTTAGTCGGTAGCGGGGGTAATGAGCAGTTCTTC. It is translated as CASSLVGSGGNEQFF.

The chain carries TRBV5-1 and TRBJ1-2, with TRBD1 matching over 7 bases. This CDR3 spans 15 amino acids. V shed 1 base and J 0 bases; nucleotides not matched to a gene: 3. Germline V gene data show CDR1 as SGHRS and CDR2 as YFSETQ. For the CDR3, the DNA is TGCGCCAGCAGCTTGCAGGGGGGAGCTAACTATGGCTACACCTTC. Translation: CASSLQGGANYGYTF.

This clone rates as medium-sized. The chain links TRBV27 to TRBJ2-2; a possible D gene is TRBD1 (5 bases). This CDR3 has 14 residues. Germline V gene sequence: CDR1 MNHEY, CDR2 SMNVEV (reference sequence). The V end was cut by 2 bases, the J end by 7 bases, with 11 bases between. CDR3 in amino acids: CASSLQGSVGELFF. The CDR3 DNA reads TGTGCCAGCAGTTTACAGGGATCTGTCGGGGAGCTGTTTTTT.

This clone has only a few counts. V gene TRBV7-2 combines with J gene TRBJ2-7; 11 bases fit TRBD2. J lost 0 bases, V lost 0 bases, and 19 bases had no gene match. This CDR3 spans 22 amino acids. CDR1 and CDR2 (germline): SGHTA, FQGNSA. The CDR3 DNA follows: TGTGCCAGCAGCTTAGCCGCCAGGAAAGGTAGCGGGAGGGCCCCTGGCTCCTACGAGCAGTACTTC. Translation gives CASSLAARKGSGRAPGSYEQYF.

The V call is TRBV13, the J call TRBJ2-7; no reliable D call. Germline V gene lookup returns CDR1 PRHDT and CDR2 FYEKMQ (reference sequence). V was trimmed by 4 bases and J by 1 base, leaving 11 bases between them. This CDR3 is built from 14 residues. The CDR3 here is CASSSRRTSYEQYF. The CDR3 nucleotides are TGTGCCAGCAGCTCCCGGAGAACGTCCTACGAGCAGTACTTC.

The V call is TRBV19, the J call TRBJ2-7; maybe TRBD1 (5 bases). CDR1 LNHDA and CDR2 SQIVND come from the germline V gene (reference sequence). The CDR3 spans 12 residues. Trimming cost V 6 bases and J 4 bases, with 10 bases left between them. Written as DNA, the CDR3 is TGTGCCAGTAGCAAACACAGGTACGAGCAGTACTTC. It encodes CASSKHRYEQYF. Complete variable domain (other parts from reference TRBV19 and TRBJ2-7): DGGITQSPKYLFRKEGQNVTLSCEQNLNHDAMYWYRQDPGQGLRLIYYSQIVNDFQKGDIAEGYSVSREKKESFPLTVTSAQKNPTAFYLCASSKHRYEQYFGPGTRLTVT.

This clone was recorded only once. The J gene is TRBJ1-1, the V gene TRBV4-1, with D perhaps TRBD1 (5 bases). Trimming took off 3 bases at V and 7 bases at J, with 9 bases between the two ends. Germline V gives CDR1 MGHRA, CDR2 YSYEKL. The length of the CDR3 is 12 residues. The CDR3 loop reads CASSQKQGEAFF. The DNA for the CDR3 is TGCGCCAGCAGCCAGAAGCAGGGTGAAGCTTTCTTT.

This chain connects TRBV10-2 to TRBJ2-3, with 7 bases fitting TRBD2. The CDR3 covers 16 residues. Germline V lookup: CDR1 WSHSY, CDR2 SAAADI. Trimming took 8 bases from V and 1 from J; bases not matched to a gene: 12. The CDR3 DNA follows: TGCGCCAGCCAATCCCTCCTAGCGGTTCGCACAGATACGCAGTATTTT. Encoded protein: CASQSLLAVRTDTQYF.

The V call is TRBV28, the J call TRBJ1-5, with 7 bases that match TRBD1. The CDR3 is made up of 16 amino acids. V lost 6 bases, J lost 0 bases, and 8 bases stayed unmatched. Per the germline V gene, CDR1 is MDHEN and CDR2 is SYDVKM. Here the CDR3 reads CASSRDRGNSNQPQHF. CDR3 coding DNA: TGTGCCAGCAGCCGGGACAGAGGAAATAGCAATCAGCCCCAGCATTTT.

The chain combines TRBV13 with TRBJ2-3; 11 bases fit TRBD2. The trim removed 5 bases at V and 5 bases at J, leaving 9 bases unmatched. Germline loops: CDR1 PRHDT, CDR2 FYEKMQ (reference sequence). The CDR3 extends over 16 amino acids. The CDR3 region is CASSLISGGALDTQYF. DNA for the CDR3: TGTGCCAGCAGCCTCATTAGCGGGGGGGCCTTAGATACGCAGTATTTT.

The gene calls are TRBV28 and TRBJ1-4; D uncertain. The germline V gene has CDR1 MDHEN and CDR2 SYDVKM. CDR3 size: 13 residues. V gave up 6 bases and J gave up 4 bases, with 9 bases separating them. The CDR3 loop reads CASRGRNNEKLFF. The CDR3 bases are TGTGCCAGCAGAGGACGAAATAATGAAAAACTGTTTTTT. The complete variable domain, with remaining parts taken from reference TRBV28 and TRBJ1-4, reads DVKVTQSSRYLVKRTGEKVFLECVQDMDHENMFWYRQDPGLGLRLIYFSYDVKMKEKGDIPEGYSVSREKKERFSLILESASTNQTSMYLCASRGRNNEKLFFGSGTQLSVL.

The chain recombines TRBV19 with TRBJ1-1, with D unresolved. The CDR3 is made up of 13 amino acids. Germline CDR1 reads LNHDA; CDR2 reads SQIVND (reference sequence). The V and J ends lost 6 bases and 0 bases respectively, with 8 bases between them. CDR3: CASSLQMNTEAFF. In DNA, the CDR3 is TGTGCCAGTAGCCTCCAGATGAACACTGAAGCTTTCTTT.

The chain joins TRBV7-8 to TRBJ2-3, with 9 positions matching TRBD2. Germline V gene sequence: CDR1 SGHVS, CDR2 FQNEAQ. The CDR3 sequence is 15 residues long. With V trimmed by 5 bases and J by 4 bases, 7 bases remained unmatched. The DNA for the CDR3 is TGTGCCAGCAGCGGCGGGGGGGCTTGGGCAGATACGCAGTATTTT. This translates into CASSGGGAWADTQYF.

Here the CDR3 DNA reads TGTGCCAGCAGCTTACGACTAGGAGGCTCCTACAATGAGCAGTTCTTC. Translating gives CASSLRLGGSYNEQFF. The V gene is TRBV11-2, the J gene TRBJ2-1, with D possibly TRBD2 on 6 matching bases. Germline V lookup: CDR1 SGHAT, CDR2 FQNNGV. V was cut by 2 bases and J by 0 bases, with 11 bases left in between. The CDR3 sequence is 16 residues long. The full variable domain, completed using reference TRBV11-2 and TRBJ2-1, is EAGVAQSPRYKIIEKRQSVAFWCNPISGHATLYWYQQILGQGPKLLIQFQNNGVVDDSQLPKDRFSAERLKGVDSTLKIQPAKLEDSAVYLCASSLRLGGSYNEQFFGPGTRLTVL.

J is TRBJ2-1 and V is TRBV11-3; 11 positions agree with TRBD2. This CDR3 is 18 amino acids long. V dropped 0 bases and J dropped 8; count of bases not matched to a gene: 12. The V gene's germline CDR1 is SGHNT and CDR2 YENEEA. CDR3 coding DNA: TGTGCCAGCAGCTTAGATCTTCCACTAGCGGGAGTATCCTATGAGCAGTTCTTC. Translating gives CASSLDLPLAGVSYEQFF.

The V gene is TRBV6-5, the J gene TRBJ1-5, with D maybe TRBD1 (5 bases). This CDR3 is built from 14 residues. V was pared by 4 bases and J by 5 bases, with 12 bases between. CDR1 and CDR2 from the germline V gene are MNHEY and SVGAGI. CDR3 sequence: CASSFQGFDQPQHF. In DNA form, the CDR3 reads TGTGCCAGCAGTTTTCAGGGATTCGATCAGCCCCAGCATTTT.

The genes are TRBV19 and TRBJ2-2; 7 bases line up with TRBD1. Germline lookup yields CDR1 LNHDA and CDR2 SQIVND (reference sequence). V shed 5 bases and J 4 bases; nucleotides not matched to a gene: 10. The CDR3 is 16 residues long. The CDR3 here is CASSVNLRQGTGELFF. The CDR3 bases are TGTGCCAGTAGTGTAAATCTTAGACAGGGCACCGGGGAGCTGTTTTTT. Complete variable domain (other parts from reference TRBV19 and TRBJ2-2): DGGITQSPKYLFRKEGQNVTLSCEQNLNHDAMYWYRQDPGQGLRLIYYSQIVNDFQKGDIAEGYSVSREKKESFPLTVTSAQKNPTAFYLCASSVNLRQGTGELFFGEGSRLTVL.

The CDR3 DNA follows: TGCAGTGCTAGTAACAGGGGAAAAAACGAGCAGTACTTC. This gives the protein CSASNRGKNEQYF. The rearrangement uses TRBV20-1 and TRBJ2-7, with 7 bases that match TRBD1. J gave up 5 bases and V 3 bases, and 7 bases lay outside the gene matches. This CDR3 contains 13 residues. Germline CDR1 reads DFQATT; CDR2 reads SNEGSKA (reference sequence).

CDR3 in amino acids: CASSLYVSLQETQYF. DNA for the CDR3: TGTGCCAGCAGCTTATATGTATCCCTCCAAGAGACCCAGTACTTC. V is TRBV7-2 and J is TRBJ2-5; D ambiguous. CDR3 length equals 15 residues. V shed 2 bases and J shed 1 base, with 11 bases lying between them. The germline V gene has CDR1 SGHTA and CDR2 FQGNSA.

The chain is built from TRBV19 and TRBJ2-3; 11 nucleotides line up with TRBD1. In germline, CDR1 is LNHDA, CDR2 SQIVND (reference sequence). This CDR3 is 16 amino acids long. V shed 5 bases, J shed 0 bases, and the junction held 4 bases outside the gene matches. The CDR3 protein is CASSADRGRSTDTQYF. As DNA, the CDR3 is TGTGCCAGTAGTGCGGACAGGGGGCGCAGCACAGATACGCAGTATTTT.

The CDR3 DNA is TGTGCCACCAGCAGGGAAGCCAACACTGAAGCTTTCTTT. Its protein is CATSREANTEAFF. The rearrangement uses TRBV15 and TRBJ1-1; D call uncertain. Per the germline V gene, CDR1 is LNHNV and CDR2 is YYDKDF (reference sequence). V dropped 3 bases and J dropped 2 bases, with 7 bases sitting between them. The CDR3 spans 13 residues.

The chain couples TRBV7-9 to TRBJ2-5; maybe TRBD1 (6 bases). Germline CDR1 SEHNR, CDR2 FQNEAQ (reference sequence). Trimming removed 8 bases from V and 2 bases from J, with 18 bases in between. The CDR3 has 15 residues. CDR3 amino acids: CASLRGTPNQETQYF. The CDR3 nucleotides are TGTGCCAGCCTCAGGGGCACCCCAAATCAAGAGACCCAGTACTTC.

The rearrangement uses TRBV14 and TRBJ1-3; D not certain. The CDR3 has 13 residues. Trimming took off 8 bases at V and 0 bases at J, with 8 bases between the two ends. Germline V gives CDR1 SGHDN, CDR2 FVKESK. The CDR3 sequence: CASAASSGNTIYF. CDR3 nucleotide sequence: TGTGCCAGCGCAGCCAGCTCTGGAAACACCATATATTTT.

The rearrangement links TRBV7-9 to TRBJ2-1; 13 bases map to TRBD2. Trimming cost V 5 bases and J 0 bases; bases outside gene matches: 4. CDR1 and CDR2 (germline): SEHNR, FQNEAQ (reference sequence). The CDR3 has 17 residues. Here the CDR3 reads CASSHTSGRGSYNEQFF. The CDR3 coding sequence is TGTGCCAGCAGCCACACTAGCGGGAGGGGCTCCTACAATGAGCAGTTCTTC. The variable domain in full, with the rest retrieved from reference TRBV7-9 and TRBJ2-1, is DTGVSQNPRHKITKRGQNVTFRCDPISEHNRLYWYRQTLGQGPEFLTYFQNEAQLEKSRLLSDRFSAERPKGSFSTLEIQRTEQGDSAMYLCASSHTSGRGSYNEQFFGPGTRLTVL.

In its sample, this clone was seen once. The chain is built from TRBV2 and TRBJ2-3; TRBD2 is a possible D gene (5 bases). This CDR3 is 13 amino acids long. V lost 3 bases, J lost 6 bases, and 10 bases lay in between. Per the germline V gene, CDR1 is SNHLY and CDR2 is FYNNEI. The CDR3 sequence is CASSDEGGDTQYF. CDR3 coding DNA: TGTGCCAGCAGTGATGAGGGCGGGGATACGCAGTATTTT.

This clone showed up just once. The chain uses TRBV5-1 and TRBJ2-5; D is perhaps TRBD1 (6 bases). V lost 3 bases and J 1 base, leaving 10 bases between the germline ends. The CDR3 totals 14 residues. CDR1 and CDR2 from the germline V gene are SGHRS and YFSETQ. CDR3 protein: CASSSRDTQETQYF. The DNA for the CDR3 is TGCGCCAGCAGCTCACGGGACACCCAAGAGACCCAGTACTTC.